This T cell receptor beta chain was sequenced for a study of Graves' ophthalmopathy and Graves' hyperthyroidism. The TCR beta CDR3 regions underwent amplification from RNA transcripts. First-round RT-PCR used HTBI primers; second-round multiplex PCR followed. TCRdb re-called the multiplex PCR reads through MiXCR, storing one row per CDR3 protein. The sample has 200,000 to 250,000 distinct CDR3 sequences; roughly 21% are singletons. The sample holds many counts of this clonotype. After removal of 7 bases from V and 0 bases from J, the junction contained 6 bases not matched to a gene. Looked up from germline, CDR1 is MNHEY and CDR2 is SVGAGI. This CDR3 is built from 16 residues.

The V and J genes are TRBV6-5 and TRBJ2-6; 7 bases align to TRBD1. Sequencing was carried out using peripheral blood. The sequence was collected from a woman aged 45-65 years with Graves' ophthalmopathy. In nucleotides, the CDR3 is TGTGCCAGCAAACGGACAGGACGCTCTGGGGCCAACGTCCTGACTTTC. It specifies CASKRTGRSGANVLTF.